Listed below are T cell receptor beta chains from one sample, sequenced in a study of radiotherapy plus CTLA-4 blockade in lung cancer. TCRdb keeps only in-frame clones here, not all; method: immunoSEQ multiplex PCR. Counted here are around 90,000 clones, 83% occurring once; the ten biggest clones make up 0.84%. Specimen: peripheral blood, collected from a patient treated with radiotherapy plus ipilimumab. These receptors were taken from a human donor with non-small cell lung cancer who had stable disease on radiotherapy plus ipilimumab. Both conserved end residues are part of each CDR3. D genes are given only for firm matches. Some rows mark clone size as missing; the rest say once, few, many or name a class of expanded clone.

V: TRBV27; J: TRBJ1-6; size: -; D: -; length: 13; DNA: TGTGCCAGCACCTTACTCTATAATTCACCCCTCCACTTT; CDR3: CASTLLYNSPLHF
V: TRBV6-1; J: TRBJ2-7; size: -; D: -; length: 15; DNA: TGTGCCAGCAGGGGGGGGGCCTCCCCTTTCTACGAGCAGTACTTC; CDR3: CASRGGASPFYEQYF
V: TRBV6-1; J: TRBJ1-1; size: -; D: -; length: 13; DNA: TGTGCCAGCAGTGTGCGCCGGCAGGATGAAGCTTTCTTT; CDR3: CASSVRRQDEAFF
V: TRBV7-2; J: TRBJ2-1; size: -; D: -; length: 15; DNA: TGTGCCAGCAGCTCCACCGGACAGCTAAACAATGAGCAGTTCTTC; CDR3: CASSSTGQLNNEQFF
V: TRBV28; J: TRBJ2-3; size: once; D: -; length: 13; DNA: TGTGCCAGCAGTTCTGGGTCGGGGATCACGCAGTATTTT; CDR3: CASSSGSGITQYF
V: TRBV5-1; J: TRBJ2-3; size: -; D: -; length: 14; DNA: TGCGCCAGCAGTGTGGGGGGCTCCACAGATACGCAGTATTTT; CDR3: CASSVGGSTDTQYF
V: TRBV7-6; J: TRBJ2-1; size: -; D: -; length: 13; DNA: TGTGCCAGCAGTCCAGGGGGGAGTTATGAGCAGTTCTTC; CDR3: CASSPGGSYEQFF
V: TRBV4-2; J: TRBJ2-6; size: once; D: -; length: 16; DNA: TGTGCCAGCAGCCAAGATGTAGCTGCTGGGGCCAACGTCCTGACTTTC; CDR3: CASSQDVAAGANVLTF
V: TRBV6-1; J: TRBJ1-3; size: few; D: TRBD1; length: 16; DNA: TGTGCCAGCAGTGACATCCGTCGGACAGGAGGAAACACCATATATTTT; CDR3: CASSDIRRTGGNTIYF
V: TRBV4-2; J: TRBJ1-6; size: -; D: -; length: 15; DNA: TGTGCCAGCAGCCTCCCCCCGGGGGAGAATTCACCCCTCCACTTT; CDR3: CASSLPPGENSPLHF
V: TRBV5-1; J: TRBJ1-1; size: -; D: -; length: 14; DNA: TGCGCCAGCAGCTTGGCGGGGGTAGGAACTGAAGCTTTCTTT; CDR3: CASSLAGVGTEAFF